A single sample gave rise to the 13 T cell receptor beta chains below, sequenced in a study of CD8+ T cells in alopecia areata. Isolated RNA was reverse transcribed into cDNA used as the sequencing template. Some clones are missing from TCRdb's copy, which holds only in-frame ones; the method was immunoSEQ multiplex PCR. The sample lists 110,000 or so clones, over 60% occurring once. Sequencing was carried out using CD4+ T cells sorted from blood. Receptors were obtained from a human donor in good health.

This clone was counted a few times. This chain links TRBV4-1 with TRBJ1-2; no clear D. CDR1 and CDR2 (germline): MGHRA, YSYEKL. The CDR3 extends over 11 amino acids. Trimming pared 1 base from V and 7 bases from J, leaving 4 bases between. The CDR3 DNA is TGCGCCAGCAGCCAAGTGGGTGGCTACACCTTC. As protein: CASSQVGGYTF.

The chain recombines TRBV9 with TRBJ2-7, with D unresolved. CDR3 length equals 14 residues. CDR1 is SGDLS, CDR2 YYNGEE, per germline. V was trimmed by 4 bases and J by 0 bases, leaving 11 bases between them. The CDR3 spells CASSPHTDSYEQYF. In nucleotides, the CDR3 is TGTGCCAGCAGCCCCCATACGGACTCCTACGAGCAGTACTTC. The variable domain in full, completed from reference TRBV9 and TRBJ2-7, reads DSGVTQTPKHLITATGQRVTLRCSPRSGDLSVYWYQQSLDQGLQFLIQYYNGEERAKGNILERFSAQQFPDLHSELNLSSLELGDSALYFCASSPHTDSYEQYFGPGTRLTVT.

J is TRBJ1-1 and V is TRBV5-6, with 8 bases aligning to TRBD1. The CDR3 covers 18 residues. The J segment lost 0 bases and the V segment lost 4 bases, leaving 14 bases of the junction unmatched. CDR1 is SGHDT, CDR2 YYEEEE, per germline. CDR3 nucleotide sequence: TGTGCCAGCAGCCCCGGGACAGGACTCTCTCGTTTGAACACTGAAGCTTTCTTT. Its protein is CASSPGTGLSRLNTEAFF.

This rearrangement joins TRBV7-9 to TRBJ2-3; D is tentatively TRBD1 or TRBD2 (5 bases each). Germline V gene data show CDR1 as SEHNR and CDR2 as FQNEAQ (reference sequence). V shed 5 bases and J shed 0 bases, with 6 bases lying between them. The CDR3 loop spans 13 amino acids. The CDR3 region has the DNA TGTGCCAGCAGCCGGGACAGCACAGATACGCAGTATTTT. Translating gives CASSRDSTDTQYF.

The rearrangement joins TRBV6-6 to TRBJ1-2; D call uncertain. Germline assignment: CDR1 MNHNY and CDR2 SVGAGI (reference sequence). The CDR3 spans 13 residues. V was pared by 10 bases and J by 4 bases, with 16 bases between. The CDR3 loop is CATRASKPYGYTF. The CDR3 nucleotides are TGTGCCACCCGCGCGTCCAAACCCTATGGCTACACCTTC.

The chain links TRBV7-9 to TRBJ2-5, with D perhaps TRBD2 (6 bases). Germline CDR1 is SEHNR and CDR2 is FQNEAQ (reference sequence). The CDR3 spans 16 residues. The V end lost 4 bases, the J end lost 3 bases, and 18 bases lay between the germline ends. CDR3 sequence reads: CASSSLRGGGKETQYF. The CDR3 nucleotides read TGTGCCAGCAGCTCACTCCGGGGAGGTGGAAAAGAGACCCAGTACTTC.

The chain's CDR3 is CASSLPGQGLYNEQFF. In DNA form, the CDR3 reads TGTGCCAGCAGCCTGCCGGGACAGGGTCTATACAATGAGCAGTTCTTC. The V call is TRBV7-2, the J call TRBJ2-1; 9 bases align to TRBD1. V was clipped by 5 bases and J by 4 bases; unmatched bases: 9. The germline V gene has CDR1 SGHTA and CDR2 FQGNSA. This CDR3 is 16 amino acids long. The full variable domain, rest sourced from reference TRBV7-2 and TRBJ2-1, is GAGVSQSPSNKVTEKGKDVELRCDPISGHTALYWYRQSLGQGLEFLIYFQGNSAPDKSGLPSDRFSAERTGGSVSTLTIQRTQQEDSAVYLCASSLPGQGLYNEQFFGPGTRLTVL.

There are a few counts of this clone. The chain joins TRBV11-2 to TRBJ2-1; the D is unclear. CDR3 length: 11 amino acids. The V and J ends lost 5 bases and 3 bases respectively, with 2 bases between them. Germline-derived CDR1 and CDR2 are SGHAT and FQNNGV. This CDR3 reads CASSRYNEQFF. The CDR3 DNA follows: TGTGCCAGCAGCCGCTACAATGAGCAGTTCTTC.

The CDR3 sequence: CATSRDSRENTEAFF. CDR3 nucleotides: TGTGCCACCAGCAGAGATTCGCGGGAGAACACTGAAGCTTTCTTT. The genes are TRBV15 and TRBJ1-1; unclear D gene. CDR3 length: 15 amino acids. The ends were cut back, 0 bases at V and 1 base at J, with 9 bases in the middle. The germline CDR1 and CDR2 sequences are LNHNV and YYDKDF (reference sequence).

Details on this clone: The same CDR3 can be traced to other DNA sequences in this sample. The CDR3, as DNA: TGTGCCTGGAGCGCAGGATACACTGAAGCTTTCTTT. It translates to CAWSAGYTEAFF. This chain connects TRBV30 to TRBJ1-1, with no clear D. The CDR3 covers 12 residues. V lost 3 bases and J 3 bases, leaving 8 bases between the germline ends. Per germline, CDR1 GTSNPN and CDR2 SVGIG (reference sequence).

On this clone: Other DNA sequences in this specimen translate into the identical CDR3. The chain couples TRBV29-1 to TRBJ1-2; D not resolved. CDR1 is SQVTM, CDR2 ANQGSEA, per germline. Trimming took off 6 bases at V and 8 bases at J, with 7 bases between the two ends. The CDR3 runs 9 residues. The CDR3 loop is CSVEDGYTF. The CDR3 nucleotides are TGCAGCGTCGAGGACGGCTACACCTTC.

This chain links TRBV10-3 with TRBJ2-7; no reliable D call. The CDR3 extends over 13 amino acids. V lost 7 bases and J 5 bases, leaving 15 bases between the germline ends. Germline CDR1 ENHRY, CDR2 SYGVKD. The CDR3 sequence: CAINTPPGNEQYF. The CDR3 DNA is TGTGCCATCAATACCCCCCCAGGCAACGAGCAGTACTTC.

This clone was seen repeatedly, ten times or more. The chain is built from TRBV19 and TRBJ1-2, with D unresolved. V was shortened by 0 bases and J by 5 bases, with 13 bases between the two germline ends. The V gene's germline CDR1 is LNHDA and CDR2 SQIVND (reference sequence). This CDR3 has 15 amino acids. CDR3 in amino acids: CASSIELGSPYGYTF. In DNA form, the CDR3 reads TGTGCCAGTAGTATAGAACTTGGCAGCCCATATGGCTACACCTTC.